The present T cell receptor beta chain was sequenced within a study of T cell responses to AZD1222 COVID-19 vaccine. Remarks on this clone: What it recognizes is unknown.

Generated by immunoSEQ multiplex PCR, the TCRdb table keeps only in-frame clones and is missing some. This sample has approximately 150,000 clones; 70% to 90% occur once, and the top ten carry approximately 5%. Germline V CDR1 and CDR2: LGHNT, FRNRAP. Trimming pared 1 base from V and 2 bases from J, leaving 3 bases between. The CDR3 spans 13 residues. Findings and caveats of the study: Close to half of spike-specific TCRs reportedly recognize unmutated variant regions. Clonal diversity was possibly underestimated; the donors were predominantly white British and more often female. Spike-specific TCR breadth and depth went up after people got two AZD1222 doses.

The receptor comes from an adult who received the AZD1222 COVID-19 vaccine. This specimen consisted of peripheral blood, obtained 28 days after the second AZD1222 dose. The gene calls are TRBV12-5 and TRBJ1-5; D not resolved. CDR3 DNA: TGTGCTAGTGGTTTGGACGGCAATCAGCCCCAGCATTTT. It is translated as CASGLDGNQPQHF.